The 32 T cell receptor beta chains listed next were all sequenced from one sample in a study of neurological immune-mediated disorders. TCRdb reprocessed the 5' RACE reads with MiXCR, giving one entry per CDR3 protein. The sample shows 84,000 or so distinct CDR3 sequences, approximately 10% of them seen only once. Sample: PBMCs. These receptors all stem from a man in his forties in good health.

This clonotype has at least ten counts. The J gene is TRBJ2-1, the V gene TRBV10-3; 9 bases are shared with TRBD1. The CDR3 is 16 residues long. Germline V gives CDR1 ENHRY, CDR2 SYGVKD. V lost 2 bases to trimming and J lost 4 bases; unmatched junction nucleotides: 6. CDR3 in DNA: TGTGCCATCAGTGAGGCTGGGACAGGGTGGTACAATGAGCAGTTCTTC. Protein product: CAISEAGTGWYNEQFF.

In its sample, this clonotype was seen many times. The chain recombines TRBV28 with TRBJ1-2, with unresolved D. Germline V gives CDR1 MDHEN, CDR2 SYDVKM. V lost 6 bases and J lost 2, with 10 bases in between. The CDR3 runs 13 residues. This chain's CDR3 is CASSLDGNYGYTF. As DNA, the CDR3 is TGTGCCAGCAGCCTGGACGGGAACTATGGCTACACCTTC.

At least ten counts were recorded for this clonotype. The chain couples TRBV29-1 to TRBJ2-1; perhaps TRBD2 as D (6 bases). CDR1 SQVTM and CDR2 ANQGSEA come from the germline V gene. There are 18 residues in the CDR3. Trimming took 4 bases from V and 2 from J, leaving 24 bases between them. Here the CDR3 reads CSVVGVAAGKGTYNEQFF. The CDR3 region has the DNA TGCAGCGTTGTGGGGGTTGCGGCGGGGAAGGGAACCTACAATGAGCAGTTCTTC.

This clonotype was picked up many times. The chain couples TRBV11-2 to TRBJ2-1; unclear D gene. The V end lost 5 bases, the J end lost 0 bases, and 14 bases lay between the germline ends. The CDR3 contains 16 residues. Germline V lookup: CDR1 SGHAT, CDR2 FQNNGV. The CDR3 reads CASSTSLEISYNEQFF. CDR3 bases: TGTGCCAGCAGCACCTCTCTAGAAATCTCCTACAATGAGCAGTTCTTC.

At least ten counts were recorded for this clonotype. The CDR3 DNA follows: TGCGCCAGCAGCCCCGAGCTGGGTGGCTCCTACAATGAGCAGTTCTTC. This codes for CASSPELGGSYNEQFF. This chain connects TRBV5-1 to TRBJ2-1; D not certain. This CDR3 is built from 16 residues. V lost 4 bases and J 0 bases, leaving 14 bases between the germline ends. Germline V gene data show CDR1 as SGHRS and CDR2 as YFSETQ.

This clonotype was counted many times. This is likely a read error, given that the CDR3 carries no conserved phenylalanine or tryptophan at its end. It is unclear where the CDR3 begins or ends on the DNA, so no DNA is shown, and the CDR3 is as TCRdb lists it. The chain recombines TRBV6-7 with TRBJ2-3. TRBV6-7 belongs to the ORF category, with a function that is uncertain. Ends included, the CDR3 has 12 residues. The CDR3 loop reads CASSYSPYFTAD.

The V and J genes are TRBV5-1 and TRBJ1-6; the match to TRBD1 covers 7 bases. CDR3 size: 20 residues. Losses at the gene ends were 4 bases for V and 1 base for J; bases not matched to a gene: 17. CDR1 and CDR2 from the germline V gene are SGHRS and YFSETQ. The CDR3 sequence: CASSHGNRGQGSSYNSPLHF. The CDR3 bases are TGCGCCAGCAGCCACGGAAACAGGGGACAAGGGTCTTCCTATAATTCACCCCTCCACTTT. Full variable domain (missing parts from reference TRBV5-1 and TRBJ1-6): KAGVTQTPRYLIKTRGQQVTLSCSPISGHRSVSWYQQTPGQGLQFLFEYFSETQRNKGNFPGRFSGRQFSNSRSEMNVSTLELGDSALYLCASSHGNRGQGSSYNSPLHFGNGTRLTVT.

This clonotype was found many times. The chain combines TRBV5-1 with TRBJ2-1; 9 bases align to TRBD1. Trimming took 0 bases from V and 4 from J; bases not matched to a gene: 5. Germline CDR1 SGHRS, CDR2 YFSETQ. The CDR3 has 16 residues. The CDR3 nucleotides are TGCGCCAGCAGCTTGGCGGCGGACAGGGGATACAATGAGCAGTTCTTC. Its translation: CASSLAADRGYNEQFF.

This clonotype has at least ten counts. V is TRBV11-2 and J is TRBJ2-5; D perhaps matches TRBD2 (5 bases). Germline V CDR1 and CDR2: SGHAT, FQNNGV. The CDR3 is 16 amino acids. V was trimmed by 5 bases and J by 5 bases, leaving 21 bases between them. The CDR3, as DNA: TGTGCCAGCAGCCCGCAAGGACTGGGGTCAGTGGAGACCCAGTACTTC. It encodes CASSPQGLGSVETQYF. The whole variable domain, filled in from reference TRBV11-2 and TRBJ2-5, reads EAGVAQSPRYKIIEKRQSVAFWCNPISGHATLYWYQQILGQGPKLLIQFQNNGVVDDSQLPKDRFSAERLKGVDSTLKIQPAKLEDSAVYLCASSPQGLGSVETQYFGPGTRLLVL.

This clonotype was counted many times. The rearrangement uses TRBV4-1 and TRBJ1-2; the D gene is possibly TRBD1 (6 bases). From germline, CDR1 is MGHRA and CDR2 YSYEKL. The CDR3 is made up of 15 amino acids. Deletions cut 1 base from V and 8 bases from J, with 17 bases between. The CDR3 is CASSQVGRGLRGYTF. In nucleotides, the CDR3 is TGCGCCAGCAGCCAAGTCGGCCGGGGGCTAAGAGGCTACACCTTC.

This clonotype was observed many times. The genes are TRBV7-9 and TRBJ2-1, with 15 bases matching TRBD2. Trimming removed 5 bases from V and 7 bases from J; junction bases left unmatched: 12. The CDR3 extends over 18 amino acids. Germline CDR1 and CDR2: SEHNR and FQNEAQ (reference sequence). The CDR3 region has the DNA TGTGCCAGCAGCCCCGGGACTAGCGGGAGGAGCCCCTCAAATGAGCAGTTCTTC. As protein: CASSPGTSGRSPSNEQFF.

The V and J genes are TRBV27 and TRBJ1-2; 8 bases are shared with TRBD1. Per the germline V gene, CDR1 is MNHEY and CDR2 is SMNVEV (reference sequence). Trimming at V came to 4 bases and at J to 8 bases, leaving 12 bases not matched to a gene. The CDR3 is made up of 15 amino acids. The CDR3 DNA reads TGTGCCAGCAGTTCCCGGACAGGGTCCTATGTGGGCTACACCTTC. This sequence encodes CASSSRTGSYVGYTF.

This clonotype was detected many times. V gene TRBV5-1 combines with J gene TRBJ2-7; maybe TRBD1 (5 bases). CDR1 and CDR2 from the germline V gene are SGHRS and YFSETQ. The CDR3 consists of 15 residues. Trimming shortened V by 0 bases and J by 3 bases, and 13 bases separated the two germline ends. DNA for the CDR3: TGCGCCAGCAGCTTGGATAGGGGTGTGCACTACGAGCAGTACTTC. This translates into CASSLDRGVHYEQYF.

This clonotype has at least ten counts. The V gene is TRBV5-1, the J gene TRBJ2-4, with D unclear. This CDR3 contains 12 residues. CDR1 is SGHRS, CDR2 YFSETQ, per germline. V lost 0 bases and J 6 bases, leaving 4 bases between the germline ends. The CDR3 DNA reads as TGCGCCAGCAGCTTGGACACAAACATTCAGTACTTC. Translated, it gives CASSLDTNIQYF.

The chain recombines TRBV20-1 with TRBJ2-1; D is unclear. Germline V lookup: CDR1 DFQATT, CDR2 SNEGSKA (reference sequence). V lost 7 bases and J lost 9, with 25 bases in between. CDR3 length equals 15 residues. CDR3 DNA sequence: TGCAGTGTTACGAACCTACAGCGCCCAGACGGTGAGCAGTTCTTC. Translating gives CSVTNLQRPDGEQFF.

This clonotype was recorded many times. CDR3 sequence: CASTPGGIAKNIQYF. In DNA, the CDR3 is TGTGCCAGCACCCCCGGAGGGATAGCCAAAAACATTCAGTACTTC. V gene TRBV7-2 combines with J gene TRBJ2-4; D may be TRBD2 (6 bases). The V and J ends lost 7 bases and 0 bases respectively, with 13 bases between them. This CDR3 region has 15 residues. Germline CDR1 SGHTA, CDR2 FQGNSA.

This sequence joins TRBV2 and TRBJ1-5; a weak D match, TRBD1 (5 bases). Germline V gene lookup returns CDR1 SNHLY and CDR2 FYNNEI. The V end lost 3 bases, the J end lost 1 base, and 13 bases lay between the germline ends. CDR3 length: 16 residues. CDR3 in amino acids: CASSEEGATSNQPQHF. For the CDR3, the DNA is TGTGCCAGCAGTGAGGAAGGGGCTACAAGCAATCAGCCCCAGCATTTT.

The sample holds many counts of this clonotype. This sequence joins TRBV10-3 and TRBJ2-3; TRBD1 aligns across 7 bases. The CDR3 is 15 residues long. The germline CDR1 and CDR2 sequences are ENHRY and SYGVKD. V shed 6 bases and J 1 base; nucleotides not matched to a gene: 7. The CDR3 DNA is TGTGCCATCAGAGACAGGGAAGTGGGCACAGATACGCAGTATTTT. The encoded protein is CAIRDREVGTDTQYF.

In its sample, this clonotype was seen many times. CDR3 DNA: TGTGCCAGCAGAAAATATGGCTACACCTTC. It is translated as CASRKYGYTF. This rearrangement joins TRBV12-3 or TRBV12-4 to TRBJ1-2; D gene ambiguous. The germline V and J ends were trimmed by 6 bases and 5 bases, with 4 bases remaining between them. The CDR3 extends over 10 amino acids.

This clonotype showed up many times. The DNA of the CDR3 is TGTGCCAGCAGGGACCCGAGTTTGACCCTTGGCACCGGGGAGCTGTTTTTT. Protein product: CASRDPSLTLGTGELFF. The chain links TRBV12-3 or TRBV12-4 to TRBJ2-2; D unclear. There are 17 residues in the CDR3. Trimming stripped 6 bases from V and 4 bases from J, with 21 bases between.

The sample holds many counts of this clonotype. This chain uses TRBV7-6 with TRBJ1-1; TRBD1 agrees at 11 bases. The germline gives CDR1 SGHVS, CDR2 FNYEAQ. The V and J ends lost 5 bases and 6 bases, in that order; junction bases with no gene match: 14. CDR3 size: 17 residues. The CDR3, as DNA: TGTGCCAGCAGCGACGGGCTACCTTGGACAGGGGGCTCTGAAGCTTTCTTT. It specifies CASSDGLPWTGGSEAFF.

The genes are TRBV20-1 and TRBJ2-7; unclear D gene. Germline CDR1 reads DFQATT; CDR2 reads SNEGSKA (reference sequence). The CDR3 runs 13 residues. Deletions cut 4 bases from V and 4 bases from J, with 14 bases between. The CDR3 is CSATNGPSYEQYF. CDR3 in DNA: TGCAGTGCTACCAATGGACCCAGTTACGAGCAGTACTTC.

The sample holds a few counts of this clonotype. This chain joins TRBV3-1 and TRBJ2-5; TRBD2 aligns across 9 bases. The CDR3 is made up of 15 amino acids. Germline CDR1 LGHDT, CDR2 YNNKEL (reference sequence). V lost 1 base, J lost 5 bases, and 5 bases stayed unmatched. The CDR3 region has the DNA TGTGCCAGCAGCCAAGCTAGCGGGATCGTGGAGACCCAGTACTTC. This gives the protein CASSQASGIVETQYF.

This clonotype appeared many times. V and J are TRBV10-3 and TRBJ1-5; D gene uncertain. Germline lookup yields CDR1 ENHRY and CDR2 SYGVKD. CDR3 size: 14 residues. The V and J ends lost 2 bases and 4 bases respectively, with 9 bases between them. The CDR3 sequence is CAISEQIGNQPQHF. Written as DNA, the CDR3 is TGTGCCATCAGTGAGCAGATAGGGAATCAGCCCCAGCATTTT.

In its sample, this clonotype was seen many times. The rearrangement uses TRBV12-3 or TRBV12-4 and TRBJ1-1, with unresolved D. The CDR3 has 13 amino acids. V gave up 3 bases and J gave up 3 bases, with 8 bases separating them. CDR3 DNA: TGTGCCAGCAGTTTGGTGGGTGACACTGAAGCTTTCTTT. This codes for CASSLVGDTEAFF.

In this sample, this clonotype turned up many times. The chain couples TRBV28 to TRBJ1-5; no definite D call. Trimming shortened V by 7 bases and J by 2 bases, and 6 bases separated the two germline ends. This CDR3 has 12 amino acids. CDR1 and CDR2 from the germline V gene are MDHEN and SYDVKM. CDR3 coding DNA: TGTGCCAGCACCTCGGGCAATCAGCCCCAGCATTTT. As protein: CASTSGNQPQHF.

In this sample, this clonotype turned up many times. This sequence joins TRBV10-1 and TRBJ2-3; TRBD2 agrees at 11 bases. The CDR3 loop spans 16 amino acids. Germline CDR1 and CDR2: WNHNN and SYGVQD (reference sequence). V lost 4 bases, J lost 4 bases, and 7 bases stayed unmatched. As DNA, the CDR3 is TGCGCCAGCAGTGCAACTAGCGGGAGATCATCAGATACGCAGTATTTT. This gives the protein CASSATSGRSSDTQYF.

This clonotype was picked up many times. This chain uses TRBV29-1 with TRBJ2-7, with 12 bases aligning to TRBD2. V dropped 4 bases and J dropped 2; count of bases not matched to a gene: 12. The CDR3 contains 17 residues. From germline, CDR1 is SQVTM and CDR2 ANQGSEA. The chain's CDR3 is CSVATTSGGRGAYEQYF. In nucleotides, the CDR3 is TGCAGCGTTGCCACGACTAGCGGGGGCAGAGGAGCCTACGAGCAGTACTTC.

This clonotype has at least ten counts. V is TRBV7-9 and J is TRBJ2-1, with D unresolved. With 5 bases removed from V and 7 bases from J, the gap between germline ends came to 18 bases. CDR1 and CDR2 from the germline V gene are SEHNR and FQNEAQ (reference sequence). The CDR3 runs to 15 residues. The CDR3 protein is CASSPTRTRTNEQFF. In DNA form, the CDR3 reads TGTGCCAGCAGCCCAACTCGGACCAGGACGAATGAGCAGTTCTTC. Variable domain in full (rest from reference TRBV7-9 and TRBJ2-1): DTGVSQNPRHKITKRGQNVTFRCDPISEHNRLYWYRQTLGQGPEFLTYFQNEAQLEKSRLLSDRFSAERPKGSFSTLEIQRTEQGDSAMYLCASSPTRTRTNEQFFGPGTRLTVL.

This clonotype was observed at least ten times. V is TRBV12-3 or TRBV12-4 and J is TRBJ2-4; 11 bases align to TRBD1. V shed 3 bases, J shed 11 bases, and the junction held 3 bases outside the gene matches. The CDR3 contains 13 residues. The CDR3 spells CASSFGDRGVQYF. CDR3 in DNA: TGTGCCAGCAGTTTCGGGGACAGGGGGGTTCAGTACTTC.

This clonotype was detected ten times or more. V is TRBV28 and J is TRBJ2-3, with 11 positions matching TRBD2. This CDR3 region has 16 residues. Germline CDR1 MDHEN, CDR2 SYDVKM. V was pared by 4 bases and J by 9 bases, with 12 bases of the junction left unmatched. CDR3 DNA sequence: TGTGCCAGCAGTTCCTCTAGCGGGAGGAGGAGTGACACGCAGTATTTT. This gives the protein CASSSSSGRRSDTQYF.

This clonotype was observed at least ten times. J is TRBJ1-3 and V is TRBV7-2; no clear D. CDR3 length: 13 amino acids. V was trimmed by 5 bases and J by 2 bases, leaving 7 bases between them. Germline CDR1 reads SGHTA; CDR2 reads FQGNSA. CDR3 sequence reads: CASSKGPGNTIYF. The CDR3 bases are TGTGCCAGCAGCAAGGGCCCTGGAAACACCATATATTTT.